The source of this T cell receptor beta chain is a study of shared clonotypes between healthy human individuals. Study outcomes and limitations: A handful of donors had 5% to 6.5% of their naive CD4 clonotypes in common.

As for this clone: Its specificity is unknown.

Between the trimmed V and J ends, which lost 0 bases and 0 bases, there was a span of 9 bases. Per germline, CDR1 GTSNPN and CDR2 SVGIG (reference sequence). The CDR3 has 14 amino acids. It was CD45RO-negative cells, positively selected for CCR7, that made up naive CD8 cells, with terminally differentiated effector memory CD45RA+ cells excluded. At a deep level, the assay was run. Splitting of each subset's genomic DNA was done evenly across several immunoSEQ plates. In the sorted-subset replicate PCRs, 200 ng DNA, roughly 29,000 T cell genomes, was used. The method was immunoSEQ multiplex PCR; TCRdb's version includes in-frame clones alone and lacks a portion of them. The sample lists about 2,200,000 clones, 93% seen once, with 1.7% in the top ten.

This TCR was recovered from a man younger than 30 in good health. Some clones in this sample may be carry-over from other donors' samples. The rearrangement joins TRBV30 to TRBJ2-7; D is ambiguous. Sequenced material: naive CD8+ T cells from PBMCs. The CDR3 loop reads CAWSVRRTSYEQYF. CDR3 coding DNA: TGTGCCTGGAGTGTACGCAGGACCTCCTACGAGCAGTACTTC.